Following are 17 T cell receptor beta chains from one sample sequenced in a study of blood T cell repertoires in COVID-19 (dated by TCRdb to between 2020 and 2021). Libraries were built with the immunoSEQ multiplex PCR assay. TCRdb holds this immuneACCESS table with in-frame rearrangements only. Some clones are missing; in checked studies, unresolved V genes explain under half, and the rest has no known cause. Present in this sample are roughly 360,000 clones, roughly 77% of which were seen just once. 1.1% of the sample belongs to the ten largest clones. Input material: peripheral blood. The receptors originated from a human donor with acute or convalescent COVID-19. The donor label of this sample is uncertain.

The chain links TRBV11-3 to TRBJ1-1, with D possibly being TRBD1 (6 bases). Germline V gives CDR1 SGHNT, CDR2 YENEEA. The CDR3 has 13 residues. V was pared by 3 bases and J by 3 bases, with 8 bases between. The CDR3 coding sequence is TGTGCCAGCAGCTTTGACAGGCACACTGAAGCTTTCTTT. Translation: CASSFDRHTEAFF.

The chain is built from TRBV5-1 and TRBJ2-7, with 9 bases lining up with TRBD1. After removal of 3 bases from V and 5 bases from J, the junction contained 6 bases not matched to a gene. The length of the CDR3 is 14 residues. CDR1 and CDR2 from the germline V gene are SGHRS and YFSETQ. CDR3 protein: CASSYRQGGNEQYF. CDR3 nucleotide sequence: TGCGCCAGCAGCTACAGACAGGGGGGCAACGAGCAGTACTTC.

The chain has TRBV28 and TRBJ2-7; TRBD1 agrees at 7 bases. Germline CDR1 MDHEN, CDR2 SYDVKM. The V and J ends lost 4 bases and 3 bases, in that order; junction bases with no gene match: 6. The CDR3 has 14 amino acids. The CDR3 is CASSSRDRFYEQYF. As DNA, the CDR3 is TGTGCCAGCAGTTCCCGGGACAGATTCTACGAGCAGTACTTC.

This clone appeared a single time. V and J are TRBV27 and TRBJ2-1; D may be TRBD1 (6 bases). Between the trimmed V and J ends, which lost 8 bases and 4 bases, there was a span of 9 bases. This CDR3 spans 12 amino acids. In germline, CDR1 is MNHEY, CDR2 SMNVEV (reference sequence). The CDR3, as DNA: TGTGCCAGCTGGACAGAATACAATGAGCAGTTCTTC. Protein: CASWTEYNEQFF.

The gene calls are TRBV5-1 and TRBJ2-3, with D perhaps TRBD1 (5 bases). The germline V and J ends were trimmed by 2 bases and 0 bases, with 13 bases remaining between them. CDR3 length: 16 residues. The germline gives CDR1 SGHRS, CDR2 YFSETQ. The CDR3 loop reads CASSFGTGISTDTQYF. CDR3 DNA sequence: TGCGCCAGCAGCTTCGGAACAGGTATTAGCACAGATACGCAGTATTTT. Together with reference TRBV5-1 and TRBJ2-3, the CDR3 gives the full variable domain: KAGVTQTPRYLIKTRGQQVTLSCSPISGHRSVSWYQQTPGQGLQFLFEYFSETQRNKGNFPGRFSGRQFSNSRSEMNVSTLELGDSALYLCASSFGTGISTDTQYFGPGTRLTVL.

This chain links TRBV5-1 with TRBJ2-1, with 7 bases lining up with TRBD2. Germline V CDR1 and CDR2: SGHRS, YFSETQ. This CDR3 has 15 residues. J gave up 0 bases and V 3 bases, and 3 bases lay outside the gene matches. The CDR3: CASSYGGVSYNEQFF. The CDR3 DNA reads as TGCGCCAGCAGCTATGGGGGGGTCTCCTACAATGAGCAGTTCTTC.

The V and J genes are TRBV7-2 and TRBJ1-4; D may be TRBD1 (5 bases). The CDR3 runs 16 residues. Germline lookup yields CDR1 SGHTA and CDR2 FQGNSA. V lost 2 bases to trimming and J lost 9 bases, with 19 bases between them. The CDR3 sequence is CASSLILGGSWKKLFF. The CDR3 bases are TGTGCCAGCAGCTTAATCCTCGGGGGGTCTTGGAAAAAACTGTTTTTT. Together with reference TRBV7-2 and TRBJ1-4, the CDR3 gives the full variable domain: GAGVSQSPSNKVTEKGKDVELRCDPISGHTALYWYRQSLGQGLEFLIYFQGNSAPDKSGLPSDRFSAERTGGSVSTLTIQRTQQEDSAVYLCASSLILGGSWKKLFFGSGTQLSVL.

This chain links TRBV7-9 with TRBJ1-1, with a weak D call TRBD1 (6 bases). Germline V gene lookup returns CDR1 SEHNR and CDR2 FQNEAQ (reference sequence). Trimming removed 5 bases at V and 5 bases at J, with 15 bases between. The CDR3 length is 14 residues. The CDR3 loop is CASSRGQMETEAFF. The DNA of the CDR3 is TGTGCCAGCAGCCGCGGACAGATGGAGACTGAAGCTTTCTTT.

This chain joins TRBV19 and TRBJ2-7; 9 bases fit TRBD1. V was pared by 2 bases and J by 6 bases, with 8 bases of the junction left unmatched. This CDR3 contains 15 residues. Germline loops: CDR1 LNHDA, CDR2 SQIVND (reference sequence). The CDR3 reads CASSIPGQGSREQYF. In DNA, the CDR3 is TGTGCCAGTAGTATACCGGGACAGGGCAGTCGCGAGCAGTACTTC.

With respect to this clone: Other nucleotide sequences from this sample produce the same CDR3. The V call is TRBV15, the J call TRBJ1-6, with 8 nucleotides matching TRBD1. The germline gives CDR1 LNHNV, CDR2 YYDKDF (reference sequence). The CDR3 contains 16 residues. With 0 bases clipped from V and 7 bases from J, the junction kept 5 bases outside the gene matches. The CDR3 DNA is TGTGCCACCAGCAGAGACCGACAGGGGTCCAATTCACCCCTCCACTTT. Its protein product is CATSRDRQGSNSPLHF.

The CDR3 loop is CASSLASGLNTIYF. The CDR3 coding sequence is TGCGCCAGCAGCTTGGCTTCAGGGCTGAACACCATATATTTT. V usage is TRBV5-1 and J usage is TRBJ1-3; D perhaps matches TRBD1 (5 bases). This CDR3 region has 14 residues. Between the trimmed V and J ends, which lost 0 bases and 7 bases, there was a span of 11 bases. Germline V CDR1 and CDR2: SGHRS, YFSETQ.

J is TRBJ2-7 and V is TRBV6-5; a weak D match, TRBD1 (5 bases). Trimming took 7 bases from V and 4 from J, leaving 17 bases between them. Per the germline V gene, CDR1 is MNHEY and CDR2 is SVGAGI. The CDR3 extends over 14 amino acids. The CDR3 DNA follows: TGTGCCAGCAAAAGTGGAGACAGCTATTACGAGCAGTACTTC. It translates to CASKSGDSYYEQYF.

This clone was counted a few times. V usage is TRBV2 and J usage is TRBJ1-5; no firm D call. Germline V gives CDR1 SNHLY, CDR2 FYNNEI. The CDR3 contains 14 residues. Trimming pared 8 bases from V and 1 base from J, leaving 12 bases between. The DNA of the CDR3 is TGTGCCAGCTCCCGGGAGCTAAGCAATCAGCCCCAGCATTTT. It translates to CASSRELSNQPQHF.

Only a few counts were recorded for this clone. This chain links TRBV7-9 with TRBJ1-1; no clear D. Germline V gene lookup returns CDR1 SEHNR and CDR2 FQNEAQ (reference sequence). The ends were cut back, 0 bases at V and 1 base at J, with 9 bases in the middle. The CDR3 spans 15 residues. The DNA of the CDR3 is TGTGCCAGCAGCTTAGCGCGGGGATGGAACACTGAAGCTTTCTTT. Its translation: CASSLARGWNTEAFF. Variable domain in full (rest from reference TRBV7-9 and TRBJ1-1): DTGVSQNPRHKITKRGQNVTFRCDPISEHNRLYWYRQTLGQGPEFLTYFQNEAQLEKSRLLSDRFSAERPKGSFSTLEIQRTEQGDSAMYLCASSLARGWNTEAFFGQGTRLTVV.

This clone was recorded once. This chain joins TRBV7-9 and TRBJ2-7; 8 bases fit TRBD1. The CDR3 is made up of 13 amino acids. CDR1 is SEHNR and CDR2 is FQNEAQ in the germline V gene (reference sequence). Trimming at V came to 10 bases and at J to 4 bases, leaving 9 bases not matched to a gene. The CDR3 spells CATAPGTGYEQYF. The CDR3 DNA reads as TGTGCCACCGCACCCGGGACAGGATACGAGCAGTACTTC.

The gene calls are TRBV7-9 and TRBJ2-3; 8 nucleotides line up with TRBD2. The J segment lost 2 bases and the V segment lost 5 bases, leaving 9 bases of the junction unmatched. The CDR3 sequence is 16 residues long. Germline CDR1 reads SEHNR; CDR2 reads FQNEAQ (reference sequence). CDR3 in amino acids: CASSIRGGRVTDTQYF. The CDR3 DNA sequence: TGTGCCAGCAGCATCCGGGGGGGCCGGGTCACAGATACGCAGTATTTT.

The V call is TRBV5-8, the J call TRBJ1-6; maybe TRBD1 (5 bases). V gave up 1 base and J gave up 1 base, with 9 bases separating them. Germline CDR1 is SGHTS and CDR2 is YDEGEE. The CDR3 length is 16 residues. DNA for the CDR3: TGTGCCAGCAGCTTGACAGGCCGATCCTATAATTCACCCCTCCACTTT. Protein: CASSLTGRSYNSPLHF.